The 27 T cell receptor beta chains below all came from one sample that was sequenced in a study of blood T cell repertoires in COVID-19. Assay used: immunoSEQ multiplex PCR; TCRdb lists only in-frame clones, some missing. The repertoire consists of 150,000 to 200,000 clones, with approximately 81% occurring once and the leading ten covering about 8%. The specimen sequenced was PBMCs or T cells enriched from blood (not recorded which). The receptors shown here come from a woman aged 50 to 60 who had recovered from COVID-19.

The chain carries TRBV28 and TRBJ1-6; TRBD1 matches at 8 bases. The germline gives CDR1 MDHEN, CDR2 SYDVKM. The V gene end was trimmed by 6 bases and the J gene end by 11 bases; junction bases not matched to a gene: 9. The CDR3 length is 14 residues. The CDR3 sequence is CASRIGTGSAPLHF. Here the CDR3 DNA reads TGTGCCAGCAGAATTGGGACAGGCTCAGCACCCCTCCACTTT. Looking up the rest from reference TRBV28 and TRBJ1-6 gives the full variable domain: DVKVTQSSRYLVKRTGEKVFLECVQDMDHENMFWYRQDPGLGLRLIYFSYDVKMKEKGDIPEGYSVSREKKERFSLILESASTNQTSMYLCASRIGTGSAPLHFGNGTRLTVT.

CDR3 in DNA: TGTGCCAGCAGTGACGCGAGGACAGGGGGCTACGAGCAGTACTTC. It translates to CASSDARTGGYEQYF. The chain employs TRBV25-1 and TRBJ2-7; the match to TRBD1 covers 10 bases. This CDR3 contains 15 residues. Germline trimming cut 3 bases from V and 3 bases from J; bases unmatched to any gene: 5. Germline V gene sequence: CDR1 MGHDK, CDR2 SYGVNS.

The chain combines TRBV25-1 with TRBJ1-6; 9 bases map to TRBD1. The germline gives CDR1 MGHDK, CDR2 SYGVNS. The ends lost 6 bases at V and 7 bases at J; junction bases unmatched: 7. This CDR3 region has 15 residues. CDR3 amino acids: CASRATGTGNSPLHF. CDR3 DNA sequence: TGTGCCAGCAGGGCCACCGGGACAGGGAATTCACCCCTCCACTTT.

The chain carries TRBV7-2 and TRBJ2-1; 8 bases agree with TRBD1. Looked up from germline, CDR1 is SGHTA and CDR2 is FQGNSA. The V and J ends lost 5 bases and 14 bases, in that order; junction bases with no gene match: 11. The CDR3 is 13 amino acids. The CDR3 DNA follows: TGTGCCAGCAGCCCTCTTTCCGACAGGGGAAAGTTCTTC. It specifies CASSPLSDRGKFF.

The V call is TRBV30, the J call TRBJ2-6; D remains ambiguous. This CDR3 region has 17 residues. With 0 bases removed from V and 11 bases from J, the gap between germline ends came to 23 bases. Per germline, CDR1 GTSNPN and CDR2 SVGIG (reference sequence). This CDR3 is CAWSVHKTIPAVHVLTF. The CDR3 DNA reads TGTGCCTGGAGTGTACATAAAACAATACCCGCAGTCCACGTCCTGACTTTC.

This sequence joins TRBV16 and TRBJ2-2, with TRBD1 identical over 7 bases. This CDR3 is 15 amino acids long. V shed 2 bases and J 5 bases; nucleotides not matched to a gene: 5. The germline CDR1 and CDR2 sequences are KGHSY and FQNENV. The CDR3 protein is CASSQNAQGTGELFF. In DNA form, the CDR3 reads TGTGCCAGCAGCCAAAATGCACAGGGGACCGGGGAGCTGTTTTTT. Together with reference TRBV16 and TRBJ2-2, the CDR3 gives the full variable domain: GEEVAQTPKHLVRGEGQKAKLYCAPIKGHSYVFWYQQVLKNEFKFLISFQNENVFDETGMPKERFSAKCLPNSPCSLEIQATKLEDSAVYFCASSQNAQGTGELFFGEGSRLTVL.

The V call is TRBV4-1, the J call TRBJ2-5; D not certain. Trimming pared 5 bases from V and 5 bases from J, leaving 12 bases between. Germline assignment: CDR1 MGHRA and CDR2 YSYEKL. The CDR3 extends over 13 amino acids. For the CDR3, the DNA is TGCGCCAGCAGCTTCCGAATCGGGGAGACCCAGTACTTC. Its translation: CASSFRIGETQYF.

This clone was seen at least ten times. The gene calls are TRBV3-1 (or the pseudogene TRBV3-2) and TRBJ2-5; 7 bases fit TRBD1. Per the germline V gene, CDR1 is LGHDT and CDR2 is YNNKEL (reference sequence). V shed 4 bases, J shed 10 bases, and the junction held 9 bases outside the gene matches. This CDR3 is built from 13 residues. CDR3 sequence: CASSPGTAKDQYF. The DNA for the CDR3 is TGTGCCAGCAGCCCTGGGACAGCAAAGGACCAGTACTTC.

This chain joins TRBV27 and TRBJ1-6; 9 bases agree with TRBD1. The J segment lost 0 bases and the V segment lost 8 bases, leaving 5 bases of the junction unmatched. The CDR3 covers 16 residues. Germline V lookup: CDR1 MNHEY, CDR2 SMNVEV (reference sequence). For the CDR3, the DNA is TGTGCCAGCTCCTGGACAGGGGCCTCCTATAATTCACCCCTCCACTTT. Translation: CASSWTGASYNSPLHF.

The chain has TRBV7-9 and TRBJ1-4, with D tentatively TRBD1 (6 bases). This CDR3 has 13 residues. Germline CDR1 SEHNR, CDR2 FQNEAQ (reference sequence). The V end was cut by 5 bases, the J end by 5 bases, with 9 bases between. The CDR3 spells CASSPGQNEKLFF. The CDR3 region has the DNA TGTGCCAGCAGCCCAGGACAGAATGAAAAACTGTTTTTT. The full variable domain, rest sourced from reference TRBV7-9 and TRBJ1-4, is DTGVSQNPRHKITKRGQNVTFRCDPISEHNRLYWYRQTLGQGPEFLTYFQNEAQLEKSRLLSDRFSAERPKGSFSTLEIQRTEQGDSAMYLCASSPGQNEKLFFGSGTQLSVL.

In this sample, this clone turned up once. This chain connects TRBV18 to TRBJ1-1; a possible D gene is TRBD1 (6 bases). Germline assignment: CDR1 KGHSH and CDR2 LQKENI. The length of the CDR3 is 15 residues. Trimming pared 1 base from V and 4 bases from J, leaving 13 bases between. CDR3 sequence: CASSPQQGRGTEAFF. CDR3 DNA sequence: TGTGCCAGCTCACCACAACAGGGCCGGGGCACTGAAGCTTTCTTT.

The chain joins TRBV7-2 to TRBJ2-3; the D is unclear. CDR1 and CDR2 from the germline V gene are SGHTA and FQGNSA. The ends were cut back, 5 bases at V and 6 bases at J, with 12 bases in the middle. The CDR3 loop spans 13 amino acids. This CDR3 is CASSPQRRDTQYF. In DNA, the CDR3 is TGTGCCAGCAGCCCTCAGCGTCGGGATACGCAGTATTTT.

The CDR3, as DNA: TGTGCCAGCAGCTCGGACAGGGGTCCCTCTTGGGGCTACACCTTC. Amino acids: CASSSDRGPSWGYTF. The chain couples TRBV11-2 to TRBJ1-2, with 9 bases lining up with TRBD1. This CDR3 is 15 amino acids long. Germline trimming cut 4 bases from V and 8 bases from J; bases unmatched to any gene: 11. Germline CDR1 reads SGHAT; CDR2 reads FQNNGV.

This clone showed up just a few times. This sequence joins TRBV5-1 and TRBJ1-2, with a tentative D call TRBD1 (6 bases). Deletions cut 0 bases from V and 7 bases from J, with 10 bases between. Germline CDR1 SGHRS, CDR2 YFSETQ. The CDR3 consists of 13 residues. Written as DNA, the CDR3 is TGCGCCAGCAGCTTGGACAACAGGGTTGGCTACACCTTC. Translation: CASSLDNRVGYTF. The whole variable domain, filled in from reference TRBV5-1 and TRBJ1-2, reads KAGVTQTPRYLIKTRGQQVTLSCSPISGHRSVSWYQQTPGQGLQFLFEYFSETQRNKGNFPGRFSGRQFSNSRSEMNVSTLELGDSALYLCASSLDNRVGYTFGSGTRLTVV.

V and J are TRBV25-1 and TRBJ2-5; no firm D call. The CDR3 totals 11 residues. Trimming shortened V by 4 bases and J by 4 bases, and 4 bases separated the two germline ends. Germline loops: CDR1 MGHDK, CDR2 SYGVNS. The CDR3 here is CASSVLETQYF. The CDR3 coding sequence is TGTGCCAGCAGTGTTCTAGAGACCCAGTACTTC.

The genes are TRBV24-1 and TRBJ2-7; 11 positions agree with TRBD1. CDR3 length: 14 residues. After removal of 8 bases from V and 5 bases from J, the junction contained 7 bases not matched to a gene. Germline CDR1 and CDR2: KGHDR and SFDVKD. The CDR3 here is CATTAGTGGDEQYF. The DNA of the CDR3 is TGTGCCACCACTGCCGGGACAGGGGGTGACGAGCAGTACTTC.

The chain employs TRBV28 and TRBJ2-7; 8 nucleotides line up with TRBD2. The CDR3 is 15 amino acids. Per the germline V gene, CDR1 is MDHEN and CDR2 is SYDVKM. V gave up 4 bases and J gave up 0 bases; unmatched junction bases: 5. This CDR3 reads CASSYIAGPSYEQYF. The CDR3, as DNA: TGTGCCAGCAGTTATATAGCGGGACCCTCCTACGAGCAGTACTTC.

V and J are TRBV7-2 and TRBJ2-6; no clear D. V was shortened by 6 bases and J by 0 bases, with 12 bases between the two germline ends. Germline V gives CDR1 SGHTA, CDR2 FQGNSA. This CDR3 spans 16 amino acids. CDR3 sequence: CASRKNSPSGANVLTF. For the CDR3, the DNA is TGTGCCAGCAGGAAGAACTCACCCTCTGGGGCCAACGTCCTGACTTTC.

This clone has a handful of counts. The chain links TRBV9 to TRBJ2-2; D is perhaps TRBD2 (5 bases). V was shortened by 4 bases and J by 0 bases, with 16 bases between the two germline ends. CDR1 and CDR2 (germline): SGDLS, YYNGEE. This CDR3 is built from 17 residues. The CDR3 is CASSLSRGFANTGELFF. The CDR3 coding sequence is TGTGCCAGCAGCCTTAGTCGGGGTTTCGCGAACACCGGGGAGCTGTTTTTT.

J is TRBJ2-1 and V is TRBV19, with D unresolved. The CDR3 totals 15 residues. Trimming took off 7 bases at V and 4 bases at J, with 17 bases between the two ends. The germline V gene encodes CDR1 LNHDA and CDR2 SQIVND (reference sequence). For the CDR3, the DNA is TGTGCCAGTACTTCGAGTAATTCTTTGTACAATGAGCAGTTCTTC. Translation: CASTSSNSLYNEQFF.

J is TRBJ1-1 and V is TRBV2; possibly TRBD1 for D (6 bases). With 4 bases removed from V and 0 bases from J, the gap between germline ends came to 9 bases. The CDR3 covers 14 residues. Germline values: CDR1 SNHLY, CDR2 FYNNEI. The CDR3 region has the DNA TGTGCCAGCAGTGGGACAGCCTTGAACACTGAAGCTTTCTTT. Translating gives CASSGTALNTEAFF.

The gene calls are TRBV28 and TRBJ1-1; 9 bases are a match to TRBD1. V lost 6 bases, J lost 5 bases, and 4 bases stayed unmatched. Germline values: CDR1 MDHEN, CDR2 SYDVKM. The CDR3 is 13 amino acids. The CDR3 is CASRDRGRTEAFF. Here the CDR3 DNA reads TGTGCCAGCAGGGACAGGGGAAGGACTGAAGCTTTCTTT.

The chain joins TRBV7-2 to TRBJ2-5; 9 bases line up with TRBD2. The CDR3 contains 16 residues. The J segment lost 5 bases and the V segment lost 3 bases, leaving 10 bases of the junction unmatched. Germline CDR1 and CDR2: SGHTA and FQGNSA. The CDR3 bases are TGTGCCAGCAGCTTGGGCGCTGCGGGGGGGCTTGAGACCCAGTACTTC. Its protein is CASSLGAAGGLETQYF. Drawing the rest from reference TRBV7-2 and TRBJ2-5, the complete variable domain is GAGVSQSPSNKVTEKGKDVELRCDPISGHTALYWYRQSLGQGLEFLIYFQGNSAPDKSGLPSDRFSAERTGGSVSTLTIQRTQQEDSAVYLCASSLGAAGGLETQYFGPGTRLLVL.

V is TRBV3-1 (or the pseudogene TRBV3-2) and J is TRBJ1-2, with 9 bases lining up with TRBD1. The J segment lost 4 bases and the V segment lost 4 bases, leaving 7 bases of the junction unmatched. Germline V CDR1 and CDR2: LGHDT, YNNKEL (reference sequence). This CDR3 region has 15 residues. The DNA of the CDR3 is TGTGCCAGCAGCCCGGGACAGGGAAGATTCTATGGCTACACCTTC. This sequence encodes CASSPGQGRFYGYTF.

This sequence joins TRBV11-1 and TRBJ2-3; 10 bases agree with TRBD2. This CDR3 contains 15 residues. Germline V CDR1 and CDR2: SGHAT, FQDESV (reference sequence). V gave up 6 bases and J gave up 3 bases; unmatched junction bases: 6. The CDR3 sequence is CASRAGTSETDTQYF. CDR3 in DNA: TGTGCCAGCAGGGCCGGGACTAGCGAAACAGATACGCAGTATTTT.

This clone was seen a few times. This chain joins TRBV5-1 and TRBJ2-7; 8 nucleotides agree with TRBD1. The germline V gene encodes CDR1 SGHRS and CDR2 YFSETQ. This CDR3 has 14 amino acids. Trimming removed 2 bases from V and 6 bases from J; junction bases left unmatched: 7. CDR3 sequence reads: CASSFSRQGTEQYF. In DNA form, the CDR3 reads TGCGCCAGCAGCTTTAGCCGACAGGGGACCGAGCAGTACTTC.

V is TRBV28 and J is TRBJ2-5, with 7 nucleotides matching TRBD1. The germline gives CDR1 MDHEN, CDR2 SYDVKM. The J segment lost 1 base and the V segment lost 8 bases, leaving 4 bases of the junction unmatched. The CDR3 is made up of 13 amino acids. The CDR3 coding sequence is TGTGCCAGCTTCGAGGGGGCCCAAGAGACCCAGTACTTC. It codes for CASFEGAQETQYF.